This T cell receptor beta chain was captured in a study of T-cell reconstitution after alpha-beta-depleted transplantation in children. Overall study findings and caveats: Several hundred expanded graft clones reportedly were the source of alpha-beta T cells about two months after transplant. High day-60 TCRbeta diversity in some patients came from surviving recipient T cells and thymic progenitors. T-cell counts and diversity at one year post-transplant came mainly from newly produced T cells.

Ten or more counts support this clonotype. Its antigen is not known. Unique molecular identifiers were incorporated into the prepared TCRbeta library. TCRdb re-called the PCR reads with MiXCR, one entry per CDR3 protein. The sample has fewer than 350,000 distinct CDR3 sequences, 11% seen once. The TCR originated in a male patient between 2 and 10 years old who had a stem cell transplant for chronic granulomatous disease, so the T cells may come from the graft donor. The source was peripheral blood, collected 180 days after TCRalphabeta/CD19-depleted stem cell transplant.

The CDR3 loop is CASSLGPGPTDTQYF. The CDR3 DNA sequence: TGTGCCAGCAGCTTAGGGCCGGGCCCCACAGATACGCAGTATTTT. The chain uses TRBV7-2 and TRBJ2-3, with D unresolved. Deletions cut 1 base from V and 2 bases from J, with 10 bases between. Germline V lookup: CDR1 SGHTA, CDR2 FQGNSA. The CDR3 has 15 residues. Complete variable domain (other parts from reference TRBV7-2 and TRBJ2-3): GAGVSQSPSNKVTEKGKDVELRCDPISGHTALYWYRQSLGQGLEFLIYFQGNSAPDKSGLPSDRFSAERTGGSVSTLTIQRTQQEDSAVYLCASSLGPGPTDTQYFGPGTRLTVL.